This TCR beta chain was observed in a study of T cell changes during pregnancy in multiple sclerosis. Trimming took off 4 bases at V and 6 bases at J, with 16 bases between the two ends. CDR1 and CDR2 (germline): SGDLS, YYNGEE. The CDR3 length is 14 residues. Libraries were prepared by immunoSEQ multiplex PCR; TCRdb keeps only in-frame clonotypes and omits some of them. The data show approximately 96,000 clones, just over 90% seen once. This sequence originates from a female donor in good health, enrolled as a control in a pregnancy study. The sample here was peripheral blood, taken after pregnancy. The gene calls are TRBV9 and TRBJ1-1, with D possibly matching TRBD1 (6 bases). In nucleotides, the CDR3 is TGTGCCAGCAGCTGGGTCGGGACACGGTCTGAAGCTTTCTTT. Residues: CASSWVGTRSEAFF. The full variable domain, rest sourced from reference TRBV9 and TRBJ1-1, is DSGVTQTPKHLITATGQRVTLRCSPRSGDLSVYWYQQSLDQGLQFLIQYYNGEERAKGNILERFSAQQFPDLHSELNLSSLELGDSALYFCASSWVGTRSEAFFGQGTRLTVV.